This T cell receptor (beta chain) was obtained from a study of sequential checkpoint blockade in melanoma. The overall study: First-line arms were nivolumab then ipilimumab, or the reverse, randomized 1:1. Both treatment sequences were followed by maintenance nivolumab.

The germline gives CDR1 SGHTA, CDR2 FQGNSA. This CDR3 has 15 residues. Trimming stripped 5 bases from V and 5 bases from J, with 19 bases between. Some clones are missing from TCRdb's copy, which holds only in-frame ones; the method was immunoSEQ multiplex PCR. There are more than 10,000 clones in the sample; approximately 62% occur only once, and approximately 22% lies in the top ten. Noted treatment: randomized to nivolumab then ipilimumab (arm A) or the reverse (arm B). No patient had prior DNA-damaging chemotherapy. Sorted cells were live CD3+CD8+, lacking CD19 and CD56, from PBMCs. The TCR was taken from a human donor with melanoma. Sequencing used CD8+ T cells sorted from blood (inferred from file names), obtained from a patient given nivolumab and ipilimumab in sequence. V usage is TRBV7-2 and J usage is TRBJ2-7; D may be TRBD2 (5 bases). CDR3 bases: TGTGCCAGCAGCCAAGCGGACCAGGAGGAGGACGAGCAGTACTTC. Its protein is CASSQADQEEDEQYF.